Shown below are 26 T cell receptor beta chains from a single sample sequenced in a study of blood T cells in healthy people across ages. Through a sample-barcoded 5' primer and a J-beta primer mix, a second PCR was run for roughly 7 to 12 cycles. TCRdb re-analysed the 5' RACE reads in MiXCR, keeping a single row per CDR3 protein. The data hold some 1.7 million distinct CDR3 sequences, with approximately 28% observed a single time. The specimen was blood. All receptors come from a woman in her thirties in good health.

This clonotype turned up a few times. The rearrangement links TRBV4-1 to TRBJ1-6; D is unclear. Trimming took off 0 bases at V and 0 bases at J, with 12 bases between the two ends. The CDR3 runs 18 residues. Germline CDR1 reads MGHRA; CDR2 reads YSYEKL. CDR3 in DNA: TGCGCCAGCAGCCAAGATCGCCCCGGGAGCTCCTATAATTCACCCCTCCACTTT. It is translated as CASSQDRPGSSYNSPLHF.

In its sample, this clonotype was seen many times. In nucleotides, the CDR3 is TGTGCCAGCAGTACCTACGGACAGGGTCCTTACGAGCAGTACTTC. Translated: CASSTYGQGPYEQYF. The chain uses TRBV28 and TRBJ2-7, with 8 bases identical to TRBD1. The CDR3 totals 15 residues. With 5 bases clipped from V and 4 bases from J, the junction kept 10 bases outside the gene matches. Germline CDR1 MDHEN, CDR2 SYDVKM.

A few counts support this clonotype. The chain uses TRBV7-8 and TRBJ2-1, with D tentatively TRBD2 (6 bases). V was trimmed by 5 bases and J by 2 bases, leaving 16 bases between them. CDR1 and CDR2 (germline): SGHVS, FQNEAQ. The CDR3 runs to 16 residues. The CDR3 loop is CASSPLLEGPYNEQFF. In nucleotides, the CDR3 is TGTGCCAGCAGCCCACTCCTGGAGGGCCCCTACAATGAGCAGTTCTTC.

At least ten counts were recorded for this clonotype. V is TRBV12-3 or TRBV12-4 and J is TRBJ2-3, with D perhaps TRBD2 (5 bases). The V gene lost 5 bases and the J gene lost 5 bases, with 11 bases spanning the gap. The CDR3 covers 13 residues. This chain's CDR3 is CASSPTGLDTQYF. In DNA, the CDR3 is TGTGCCAGCAGTCCCACGGGGTTAGATACGCAGTATTTT.

This clonotype was detected only a few times. The chain combines TRBV6-1 with TRBJ1-1; D call uncertain. This CDR3 spans 14 amino acids. V was shortened by 1 base and J by 10 bases, with 16 bases between the two germline ends. Germline CDR1 reads MNHNS; CDR2 reads SASEGT. CDR3 protein: CASSEGNPTSVAFF. DNA for the CDR3: TGTGCCAGCAGTGAAGGAAACCCGACATCAGTAGCTTTCTTT.

This sequence joins TRBV7-6 and TRBJ2-7, with D possibly TRBD1 on 5 matching bases. Germline CDR1 and CDR2: SGHVS and FNYEAQ. The CDR3 loop spans 15 amino acids. Trimming removed 1 base at V and 7 bases at J, with 17 bases between. The CDR3 protein is CASSLDYHRHNEQYF. The CDR3, as DNA: TGTGCCAGCAGCTTAGATTACCACAGGCACAATGAGCAGTACTTC. Filled out from reference TRBV7-6 and TRBJ2-7, the complete variable domain reads GAGVSQSPRYKVTKRGQDVALRCDPISGHVSLYWYRQALGQGPEFLTYFNYEAQQDKSGLPNDRFSAERPEGSISTLTIQRTEQRDSAMYRCASSLDYHRHNEQYFGPGTRLTVT.

In its sample, this clonotype was seen many times. In nucleotides, the CDR3 is TGTGCCAGCAGGGAGACAGACCTAGGGACCTACGAGCAGTACTTC. It encodes CASRETDLGTYEQYF. The rearrangement uses TRBV2 and TRBJ2-7; possibly TRBD1 for D (5 bases). Germline CDR1 is SNHLY and CDR2 is FYNNEI. With 6 bases removed from V and 2 bases from J, the gap between germline ends came to 17 bases. This CDR3 is 15 amino acids long. The variable domain in full, with the rest retrieved from reference TRBV2 and TRBJ2-7, is EPEVTQTPSHQVTQMGQEVILRCVPISNHLYFYWYRQILGQKVEFLVSFYNNEISEKSEIFDDQFSVERPDGSNFTLKIRSTKLEDSAMYFCASRETDLGTYEQYFGPGTRLTVT.

Comments on this clonotype: This may stem from a read error, because a much larger clone lies one nucleotide away. The CDR3: CAPNREGIHNEQFF. In DNA form, the CDR3 reads TGTGCTCCCAACCGTGAGGGGATACACAATGAGCAGTTCTTC. The chain is built from TRBV6-5 and TRBJ2-1; D tentatively fits TRBD1 or TRBD2 (5 bases each). Germline CDR1 and CDR2: MNHEY and SVGAGI. The CDR3 spans 14 residues.

This clonotype was recorded many times. The chain employs TRBV7-3 and TRBJ2-1; D is unclear. This CDR3 has 13 residues. Germline assignment: CDR1 SGHTA and CDR2 FQGTGA. V lost 5 bases to trimming and J lost 1 base, with 6 bases between them. CDR3: CASSPNSYNEQFF. DNA of the CDR3: TGTGCCAGCAGCCCCAATTCCTACAATGAGCAGTTCTTC.

This clonotype was seen repeatedly, ten times or more. The chain uses TRBV6-6 and TRBJ2-7, with a weak D call TRBD2 (7 bases). V lost 7 bases and J lost 4, with 20 bases in between. This CDR3 contains 15 residues. Germline CDR1 and CDR2: MNHNY and SVGAGI (reference sequence). The CDR3 here is CASTYGGGEGYEQYF. CDR3 nucleotides: TGTGCCAGCACCTACGGAGGGGGGGAGGGTTACGAGCAGTACTTC.

In this sample, this clonotype turned up many times. J is TRBJ2-7 and V is TRBV7-2, with 13 bases matching TRBD2. Germline V lookup: CDR1 SGHTA, CDR2 FQGNSA. The V gene end was trimmed by 5 bases and the J gene end by 2 bases; junction bases not matched to a gene: 3. The CDR3 covers 15 residues. This CDR3 reads CASSTGLAGAYEQYF. Here the CDR3 DNA reads TGTGCCAGCAGCACCGGACTAGCGGGAGCCTACGAGCAGTACTTC.

The V and J genes are TRBV30 and TRBJ1-6; unclear D gene. Germline-derived CDR1 and CDR2 are GTSNPN and SVGIG (reference sequence). The CDR3 length is 17 residues. Trimming took off 0 bases at V and 0 bases at J, with 12 bases between the two ends. The CDR3 is CAWSVRAGSSYNSPLHF. The DNA for the CDR3 is TGTGCCTGGAGTGTACGGGCCGGGAGCTCCTATAATTCACCCCTCCACTTT.

The chain uses TRBV10-3 and TRBJ2-2; TRBD2 is a possible D gene (5 bases). The V gene lost 4 bases and the J gene lost 6 bases, with 15 bases spanning the gap. This CDR3 comprises 15 residues. Germline V CDR1 and CDR2: ENHRY, SYGVKD. The CDR3 coding sequence is TGTGCCATCAGTGGAACAAAGACTAACGCCGGGGAGCTGTTTTTT. The encoded protein is CAISGTKTNAGELFF.

This clonotype was found many times. The rearrangement joins TRBV7-9 to TRBJ2-4; TRBD1 matches 11 bases. V lost 5 bases to trimming and J lost 2 bases; unmatched junction nucleotides: 11. From germline, CDR1 is SEHNR and CDR2 FQNEAQ (reference sequence). The CDR3 has 18 residues. The CDR3 sequence: CASSLGPGTGGTKNIQYF. CDR3 nucleotides: TGTGCCAGCAGCCTTGGACCCGGGACAGGGGGGACCAAAAACATTCAGTACTTC.

As concerns this clonotype: A read error is possible here, since a much larger clone lies one base away. This rearrangement joins TRBV12-3 or TRBV12-4 to TRBJ2-3; 10 positions agree with TRBD2. This CDR3 is built from 14 residues. With V trimmed by 7 bases and J by 4 bases, 5 bases remained unmatched. The DNA for the CDR3 is TGTGCCAGCACCTCCGGGACTAGCGCAGATACGCAGTATTTT. Translation: CASTSGTSADTQYF.

The chain links TRBV7-2 to TRBJ2-7, with 11 nucleotides matching TRBD1. CDR1 and CDR2 from the germline V gene are SGHTA and FQGNSA. This CDR3 has 14 amino acids. The ends lost 4 bases at V and 7 bases at J; junction bases unmatched: 6. The chain's CDR3 is CASSWDRGKGEQYF. As DNA, the CDR3 is TGTGCCAGCAGCTGGGACAGGGGGAAGGGGGAGCAGTACTTC. The complete variable domain, with remaining parts taken from reference TRBV7-2 and TRBJ2-7, reads GAGVSQSPSNKVTEKGKDVELRCDPISGHTALYWYRQSLGQGLEFLIYFQGNSAPDKSGLPSDRFSAERTGGSVSTLTIQRTQQEDSAVYLCASSWDRGKGEQYFGPGTRLTVT.

Remarks on this clonotype: A read error is likely, as this CDR3 ends without the conserved phenylalanine or tryptophan. The chain links TRBV28 to TRBJ1-4, with a weak D call TRBD1 (6 bases). The CDR3 extends over 17 amino acids. Germline V CDR1 and CDR2: MDHEN, SYDVKM. V lost 5 bases and J lost 7, with 23 bases in between. The CDR3 coding sequence is TGTGCCAGCAGTAAGAACCCGTCTGTGGGGGCGATTGAAAAACTGTTTGTT. Amino acid sequence: CASSKNPSVGAIEKLFV.

This clonotype came up many times. V usage is TRBV5-6 and J usage is TRBJ2-7; TRBD1 matches at 8 bases. The CDR3 runs 16 residues. Germline V lookup: CDR1 SGHDT, CDR2 YYEEEE. The V gene end was trimmed by 4 bases and the J gene end by 0 bases; junction bases not matched to a gene: 9. CDR3 region: CASSPTGTGSSYEQYF. DNA of the CDR3: TGTGCCAGCAGCCCGACCGGGACAGGTAGCTCCTACGAGCAGTACTTC.

The genes are TRBV20-1 and TRBJ2-5; 9 bases are shared with TRBD2. After removal of 0 bases from V and 4 bases from J, the junction contained 6 bases not matched to a gene. CDR1 DFQATT and CDR2 SNEGSKA come from the germline V gene (reference sequence). This CDR3 has 15 amino acids. For the CDR3, the DNA is TGCAGTGCTAGAGATCTTAGCGGGGGAGGAGAGACCCAGTACTTC. It is translated as CSARDLSGGGETQYF.

In nucleotides, the CDR3 is TGTGCCAGCAGTATAACGACAGGGCGGGCCGAGCAGTACTTC. It codes for CASSITTGRAEQYF. This rearrangement joins TRBV27 to TRBJ2-7; 7 bases match TRBD1. The CDR3 totals 14 residues. J was trimmed by 6 bases and V by 5 bases; bases with no gene match: 10. CDR1 and CDR2 (germline): MNHEY, SMNVEV (reference sequence).

This clonotype was seen repeatedly, ten times or more. The chain combines TRBV7-9 with TRBJ2-5; D is unresolved. CDR3 length: 13 residues. Trimming removed 5 bases from V and 4 bases from J, with 11 bases in between. The germline V gene encodes CDR1 SEHNR and CDR2 FQNEAQ (reference sequence). The CDR3 nucleotides are TGTGCCAGCAGCCCCAGGAGTGGAGAGACCCAGTACTTC. The encoded protein is CASSPRSGETQYF.

This clonotype was observed many times. The chain links TRBV20-1 to TRBJ2-7; no definite D call. The germline CDR1 and CDR2 sequences are DFQATT and SNEGSKA (reference sequence). The CDR3 is 12 residues long. V lost 2 bases and J 3 bases, leaving 8 bases between the germline ends. In DNA form, the CDR3 reads TGCAGTGCTAGATTGTCGTTCTACGAGCAGTACTTC. Translating gives CSARLSFYEQYF.

This chain connects TRBV9 to TRBJ1-2; TRBD1 matches at 9 bases. The CDR3 length is 15 residues. The germline V gene has CDR1 SGDLS and CDR2 YYNGEE. J was trimmed by 8 bases and V by 3 bases; bases with no gene match: 11. CDR3 amino acids: CASSAQGALGGGYTF. CDR3 in DNA: TGTGCCAGCAGCGCACAGGGGGCTCTTGGAGGCGGCTACACCTTC.

Comment on this clonotype: This may be a read error, as it is one base from a much larger clone. The V gene is TRBV20-1, the J gene TRBJ2-1, with TRBD2 identical over 12 bases. Germline loops: CDR1 DFQATT, CDR2 SNEGSKA (reference sequence). V lost 2 bases and J lost 10; bases outside the gene matches: 3. The CDR3 consists of 13 residues. DNA for the CDR3: TGCAGTGCTAGATTAGGACTAGCGGGGGAGCAGTTCTTC. Amino acid sequence: CSARLGLAGEQFF.

This clonotype has more than one count but fewer than ten. The V call is TRBV20-1, the J call TRBJ2-5; D is undetermined. The J call is doubtful: the DNA matches TRBJ2-1 better. Germline-derived CDR1 and CDR2 are DFQATT and SNEGSKA (reference sequence). The CDR3 is made up of 12 amino acids. The CDR3 DNA follows: TGCAGTGCTAGAGAAGGCCAAGAGACCCAGTTCTTC. Its translation is CSAREGQETQFF.

This clonotype came up many times. This rearrangement joins TRBV7-2 to TRBJ2-7; D is uncertain. Trimming shortened V by 1 base and J by 1 base, and 5 bases separated the two germline ends. The CDR3 loop spans 13 amino acids. Germline V lookup: CDR1 SGHTA, CDR2 FQGNSA. CDR3 loop: CASSLGKSYEQYF. Written as DNA, the CDR3 is TGTGCCAGCAGCTTAGGCAAGTCCTACGAGCAGTACTTC.